One and the same sample provided the 6 T cell receptor beta chains below, sequenced in a study of blood T cell repertoires in COVID-19. Data came from immunoSEQ multiplex PCR; TCRdb stores just in-frame clones and leaves some out. This sample has 45,000 to 55,000 clones, with 84% found just once. What was sequenced was peripheral blood. These receptors all stem from a man aged 50-59 years with acute or convalescent COVID-19.

The chain uses TRBV6-5 and TRBJ1-6; no clear D. The length of the CDR3 is 15 residues. Germline V gives CDR1 MNHEY, CDR2 SVGAGI. V lost 0 bases, J lost 7 bases, and 10 bases lay in between. The CDR3 coding sequence is TGTGCCAGCAGTTACTCCATGACACAAAATTCACCCCTCCACTTT. This sequence encodes CASSYSMTQNSPLHF.

The chain recombines TRBV7-2 with TRBJ1-1; D gene uncertain. The length of the CDR3 is 13 residues. CDR1 and CDR2 (germline): SGHTA, FQGNSA. V shed 4 bases and J shed 0 bases, with 6 bases lying between them. The CDR3 reads CASSYEMNTEAFF. For the CDR3, the DNA is TGTGCCAGCAGCTACGAGATGAACACTGAAGCTTTCTTT. The full variable domain, rest sourced from reference TRBV7-2 and TRBJ1-1, is GAGVSQSPSNKVTEKGKDVELRCDPISGHTALYWYRQSLGQGLEFLIYFQGNSAPDKSGLPSDRFSAERTGGSVSTLTIQRTQQEDSAVYLCASSYEMNTEAFFGQGTRLTVV.

The chain has TRBV5-4 and TRBJ2-3; 7 nucleotides match TRBD1. Trimming took 4 bases from V and 3 from J; bases not matched to a gene: 11. Germline CDR1 SGHNT, CDR2 YYREEE (reference sequence). The CDR3 runs to 16 residues. CDR3 nucleotides: TGTGCCAGCAGCGTCGAACGGACAGGTGGAACAGATACGCAGTATTTT. Its protein product is CASSVERTGGTDTQYF.

The chain joins TRBV10-3 to TRBJ2-3; weak D call: TRBD2 (6 bases). Trimming removed 7 bases from V and 1 base from J, with 24 bases in between. From germline, CDR1 is ENHRY and CDR2 SYGVKD. The CDR3 covers 18 residues. CDR3 in DNA: TGTGCCATCACCCTGAGAGCGGGCCTGAACAAACGCACAGATACGCAGTATTTT. Translating gives CAITLRAGLNKRTDTQYF.

The CDR3 bases are TGTGCCAGCAGCGCGACAGTGAACACTGAAGCTTTCTTT. Its translation is CASSATVNTEAFF. V is TRBV7-2 and J is TRBJ1-1; a weak D match, TRBD1 (5 bases). CDR1 SGHTA and CDR2 FQGNSA come from the germline V gene. This CDR3 comprises 13 residues. V was shortened by 5 bases and J by 0 bases, with 7 bases between the two germline ends.

There are a few counts of this clone. The chain combines TRBV20-1 with TRBJ2-1; TRBD2 agrees at 9 bases. The J segment lost 10 bases and the V segment lost 6 bases, leaving 4 bases of the junction unmatched. The CDR3 extends over 11 amino acids. CDR1 and CDR2 (germline): DFQATT, SNEGSKA (reference sequence). Here the CDR3 DNA reads TGCAGTGCGAGCGGGGGGTGGGAGCAGTTCTTC. This codes for CSASGGWEQFF.